This T cell receptor beta chain derives from a study of tumor-infiltrating lymphocytes in oesophageal squamous cell carcinoma. J was trimmed by 0 bases and V by 6 bases; bases with no gene match: 16. Germline loops: CDR1 MNHNS, CDR2 SASEGT. The CDR3 totals 19 residues. One entry per CDR3 protein results from TCRdb running MiXCR on the PCR reads. Of about 15,000 distinct CDR3 sequences listed, over 50% were seen once; the top ten hold around two fifths. This sequence originates from a female donor with esophageal squamous cell carcinoma. The chain is built from TRBV6-1 and TRBJ2-1; 8 bases align to TRBD2. Sequencing was carried out using esophageal tumor tissue. The CDR3 DNA is TGTGCCAGCAGGGGGGGCGGGACTAGGGGTGGCGGCTCCTACAATGAGCAGTTCTTC. Its translation: CASRGGGTRGGGSYNEQFF.